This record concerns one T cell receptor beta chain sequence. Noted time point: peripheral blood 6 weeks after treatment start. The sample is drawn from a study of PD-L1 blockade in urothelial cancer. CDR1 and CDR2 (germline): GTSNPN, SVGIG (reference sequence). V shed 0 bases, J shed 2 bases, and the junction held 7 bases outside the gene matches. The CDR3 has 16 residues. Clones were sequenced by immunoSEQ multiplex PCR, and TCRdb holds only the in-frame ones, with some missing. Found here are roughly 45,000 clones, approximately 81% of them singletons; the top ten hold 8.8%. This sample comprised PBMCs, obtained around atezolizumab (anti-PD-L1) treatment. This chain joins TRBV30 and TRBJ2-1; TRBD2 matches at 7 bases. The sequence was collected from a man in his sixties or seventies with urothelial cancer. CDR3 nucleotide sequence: TGTGCCTGGAGTGTAACCCGGGGGGTCACCTACAATGAGCAGTTCTTC. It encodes CAWSVTRGVTYNEQFF.